A selection of T cell receptor beta chains follows, all from one sample in a study of T and B cells in COVID-19 patients. TCRdb reprocessed the multiplex PCR reads with MiXCR, giving one entry per CDR3 protein. In the table there are over 10,000 distinct CDR3 sequences, about 25% of which are singletons. Sequences were obtained from blood. These receptors originate from a human donor who had recovered from COVID-19. Both conserved end residues are part of each CDR3. A D gene is named only where the DNA matches it firmly. Not all rows give a size; the values are once, few, many and, for expanded clones, a class.

J gene | V gene | D gene | clone size | CDR3 length | CDR3 protein | CDR3 DNA
TRBJ2-7 | TRBV12-3/TRBV12-4 | NA | many | 11 | CASSGPYEQYF | TGTGCCAGTTCAGGGCCCTACGAGCAGTACTTC
TRBJ2-3 | TRBV19 | TRBD1 | NA | 13 | CASSQGAPDTQYF | TGTGCCAGTTCACAGGGGGCCCCAGATACGCAGTATTTT
TRBJ1-6 | TRBV5-5 | TRBD1 | many | 15 | CASSSKTGGRSPLHF | TGTGCCAGCAGCTCCAAGACAGGGGGTCGATCACCCCTCCACTTT
TRBJ2-5 | TRBV7-6 | TRBD1 | few | 17 | CASSLALTGYSEETQYF | TGTGCCAGCAGCTTAGCCCTGACAGGGTATAGTGAAGAGACCCAGTACTTC
TRBJ2-3 | TRBV6-5 | TRBD2 | medium-sized | 15 | CASRHSGSGIDTQYF | TGTGCCAGCAGACATAGCGGGAGCGGTATAGATACGCAGTATTTT
TRBJ1-1 | TRBV6-2/TRBV6-3 | NA | few | 15 | CASSGRDRVNTEAFF | TGTGCCAGCAGCGGGCGGGATCGGGTGAACACTGAAGCTTTCTTT
TRBJ1-6 | TRBV6-1 | NA | NA | 17 | CASGGFAYVLENSPLHF | TGTGCCAGCGGTGGATTCGCATACGTACTTGAGAATTCACCCCTCCACTTT
TRBJ2-2 | TRBV5-4 | NA | many | 14 | CASSPFTGAGELFF | TGTGCCAGCAGCCCTTTTACAGGCGCCGGGGAGCTGTTTTTT
TRBJ1-1 | TRBV5-5 | TRBD1 | NA | 18 | CASSWGDRTNYMNTEAFF | TGTGCCAGCAGCTGGGGGGACAGAACGAACTACATGAACACTGAAGCTTTCTTT
TRBJ2-7 | TRBV27 | NA | medium-sized | 13 | CASSFLAPYEQYF | TGTGCCAGCAGTTTCCTGGCCCCCTACGAGCAGTACTTC
TRBJ2-7 | TRBV6-5 | NA | medium-sized | 14 | CASSSRAHSYEQYF | TGTGCCAGCAGTTCCCGGGCCCACTCCTACGAGCAGTACTTC
TRBJ2-7 | TRBV4-1 | TRBD1 | NA | 14 | CASSRRDRDYEQYF | TGCGCCAGCAGCCGCCGGGACAGGGATTACGAGCAGTACTTC
TRBJ2-7 | TRBV28 | NA | few | 15 | CASRLTGSQRDEQYF | TGTGCCAGCAGATTAACCGGGTCCCAAAGGGACGAGCAGTACTTC
TRBJ2-1 | TRBV20-1 | NA | NA | 11 | CSAGGGYEQFF | TGCAGTGCAGGGGGGGGCTATGAGCAGTTCTTC
TRBJ2-7 | TRBV6-6 | NA | medium-sized | 13 | CASSWDISYEQYF | TGTGCCAGCAGTTGGGACATCTCCTACGAGCAGTACTTC
TRBJ2-1 | TRBV6-2/TRBV6-3 | NA | NA | 15 | CASSSWRGLDNEQFF | TGTGCCAGCAGTTCTTGGCGGGGGCTCGACAATGAGCAGTTCTTC
TRBJ2-5 | TRBV24-1 | TRBD2 | NA | 15 | CATSDLLAGIETQYF | TGTGCCACCAGTGATTTGTTAGCGGGGATTGAGACCCAGTACTTC
TRBJ2-1 | TRBV6-5 | NA | NA | 13 | CASSFSASRGQFF | TGTGCCAGCTCGTTCTCGGCCTCACGAGGGCAGTTCTTC
TRBJ2-1 | TRBV29-1 | TRBD2 | NA | 17 | CSVSGTSGTSSYNEQFF | TGCAGCGTATCCGGGACTAGCGGTACCAGCTCCTACAATGAGCAGTTCTTC
TRBJ2-3 | TRBV5-1 | NA | few | 13 | CASSFQGGDTQYF | TGCGCCAGCAGCTTTCAGGGTGGAGATACGCAGTATTTT
TRBJ2-7 | TRBV6-5 | NA | medium-sized | 11 | CATRDGYVQYF | TGTGCCACCCGGGACGGCTATGTGCAGTACTTC
TRBJ2-2 | TRBV27 | TRBD2 | medium-sized | 14 | CASSFGGITGELFF | TGTGCCAGCAGTTTCGGGGGGATCACCGGGGAGCTGTTTTTT
TRBJ1-4 | TRBV28 | NA | NA | 16 | CANNPTGWGTNEKLFF | TGTGCCAACAATCCCACAGGGTGGGGAACTAATGAAAAACTGTTTTTT
TRBJ2-5 | TRBV14 | TRBD1 | few | 15 | CASSLYRGLQETQYF | TGTGCCAGCAGCCTCTACAGGGGGCTACAAGAGACCCAGTACTTC
TRBJ2-2 | TRBV4-1 | NA | few | 14 | CASSPVGVSGELFF | TGCGCCAGCAGCCCGGTGGGGGTTAGCGGGGAGCTGTTTTTT
TRBJ2-7 | TRBV27 | TRBD1 | NA | 15 | CASSRARDRAHEQYF | TGTGCCAGCAGTAGAGCCCGGGACAGGGCTCACGAGCAGTACTTC
TRBJ2-7 | TRBV6-1 | NA | medium-sized | 13 | CASTRDGTYEQYF | TGTGCCAGCACCAGGGACGGCACCTACGAGCAGTACTTC
TRBJ1-2 | TRBV6-5 | NA | NA | 18 | CASSYSRAVGSTNYGYTF | TGTGCCAGCAGTTACTCGAGAGCTGTTGGAAGTACTAACTATGGCTACACCTTC
TRBJ2-7 | TRBV10-3 | NA | NA | 15 | CAISGGQGGENEQYF | TGTGCCATCAGTGGTGGGCAGGGGGGCGAAAACGAGCAGTACTTC
TRBJ1-4 | TRBV13 | NA | medium-sized | 14 | CASSAAATNEKLFF | TGTGCCAGCAGCGCCGCAGCAACTAATGAAAAACTGTTTTTT
TRBJ1-5 | TRBV7-9 | TRBD1 | NA | 16 | CASSFGLGTGNQPQHF | TGTGCCAGCAGCTTTGGCCTTGGGACAGGGAATCAGCCCCAGCATTTT
TRBJ1-2 | TRBV7-9 | NA | few | 15 | CASSLGPGGDYGYTF | TGTGCCAGCAGCTTAGGGCCCGGGGGGGATTATGGCTACACCTTC
TRBJ2-3 | TRBV6-2/TRBV6-3 | NA | many | 13 | CASSLPTGDTQYF | TGTGCCAGCAGTCTACCGACGGGAGATACGCAGTATTTT
TRBJ1-1 | TRBV5-6 | NA | NA | 14 | CASSQRGPNTEAFF | TGTGCCAGCAGCCAACGAGGTCCGAACACTGAAGCTTTCTTT
TRBJ1-6 | TRBV12-3/TRBV12-4 | NA | medium-sized | 17 | CASSPTRPGTEYSPLHF | TGTGCCAGCAGCCCGACCCGACCCGGGACGGAGTATTCACCCCTCCACTTT
TRBJ2-1 | TRBV19 | TRBD2 | medium-sized | 14 | CASSMGTSYNEQFF | TGTGCCAGTAGTATGGGGACTAGTTACAATGAGCAGTTCTTC
TRBJ1-1 | TRBV14 | TRBD1 | few | 18 | CASSQDPGTGWGNTEAFF | TGTGCCAGCAGCCAAGATCCCGGGACAGGCTGGGGGAACACTGAAGCTTTCTTT
TRBJ1-2 | TRBV6-2/TRBV6-3 | TRBD1 | NA | 16 | CASSPKGGTGNYGYTF | TGTGCCAGCAGTCCGAAGGGGGGGACAGGGAACTATGGCTACACCTTC
TRBJ2-2 | TRBV18 | NA | medium-sized | 15 | CASSPGATNTGELFF | TGTGCCAGCTCACCGGGAGCAACGAACACCGGGGAGCTGTTTTTT
TRBJ2-7 | TRBV7-2 | NA | few | 13 | CASSPPGREGQYF | TGTGCCAGCAGCCCCCCCGGTAGGGAAGGGCAGTACTTC
TRBJ1-5 | TRBV12-3/TRBV12-4 | NA | NA | 13 | CASSRNSNQPQHF | TGTGCCAGCAGTCGGAATAGCAATCAGCCCCAGCATTTT
TRBJ2-3 | TRBV5-5 | NA | NA | 15 | CASSLGGGATDTQYF | TGTGCCAGCAGCTTGGGGGGTGGGGCCACAGATACGCAGTATTTT
TRBJ2-7 | TRBV20-1 | NA | once | 14 | CSARGTANSYEQYF | TGCAGTGCTAGAGGGACAGCGAACTCCTACGAGCAGTACTTC
TRBJ2-2 | TRBV19 | NA | medium-sized | 14 | CASSTSWTTGELFF | TGTGCCAGTAGTACTAGTTGGACCACCGGGGAGCTGTTTTTT
TRBJ1-2 | TRBV6-1 | NA | NA | 13 | CASSKTAEYGYTF | TGTGCCAGCAGTAAGACGGCAGAGTATGGCTACACCTTC
TRBJ1-5 | TRBV19 | NA | many | 18 | CASRSRVSTDTRNQPQHF | TGTGCCAGTAGATCGAGGGTTAGTACAGATACCCGCAATCAGCCCCAGCATTTT
TRBJ2-3 | TRBV29-1 | NA | medium-sized | 13 | CSATSPSTDTQYF | TGCAGCGCTACGTCACCAAGCACAGATACGCAGTATTTT
TRBJ2-7 | TRBV7-9 | NA | many | 13 | CASSLTDWGEQYF | TGTGCCAGCAGCTTGACGGACTGGGGGGAGCAGTACTTC
TRBJ1-2 | TRBV6-5 | TRBD1 | many | 14 | CASSSPRTGVGYTF | TGTGCCAGCAGTTCCCCCCGGACAGGGGTTGGCTACACCTTC
TRBJ1-2 | TRBV27 | TRBD1 | many | 14 | CASSFRDRGHGYTF | TGTGCCAGCAGTTTCCGGGACAGGGGCCATGGCTACACCTTC
TRBJ2-3 | TRBV11-2 | TRBD2 | NA | 15 | CASSLVAGRTDTQYF | TGTGCCAGCAGCTTAGTAGCGGGAAGAACAGATACGCAGTATTTT
TRBJ1-2 | TRBV29-1 | TRBD1 | medium-sized | 12 | CSVDLGGDGYTF | TGCAGCGTTGATTTAGGGGGCGACGGCTACACCTTC
TRBJ2-3 | TRBV6-5 | TRBD1 | medium-sized | 15 | CASSLQGARRDTQYF | TGTGCCAGCAGTCTACAGGGGGCTCGTCGAGATACGCAGTATTTT
TRBJ1-2 | TRBV20-1 | NA | NA | 12 | CSARTGSGGYTF | TGCAGTGCTAGAACAGGGTCGGGGGGCTACACCTTC
TRBJ2-7 | TRBV27 | NA | many | 13 | CASAAGYGYEQYF | TGTGCCAGCGCCGCCGGGTACGGGTACGAGCAGTACTTC
TRBJ1-2 | TRBV20-1 | NA | few | 10 | CSATTVVNTF | TGCAGTGCTACGACGGTGGTTAACACCTTC
TRBJ2-6 | TRBV5-5 | NA | medium-sized | 17 | CASSSYLQSSGANVLTF | TGTGCCAGCAGCTCGTACCTACAGAGCTCTGGGGCCAACGTCCTGACTTTC
TRBJ1-2 | TRBV12-3/TRBV12-4 | TRBD1 | few | 14 | CASSTRTGNEGYTF | TGTGCCAGCAGTACTCGGACAGGGAATGAAGGCTACACCTTC
TRBJ1-2 | TRBV29-1 | NA | medium-sized | 17 | CSVRTGLGAPDNYGYTF | TGCAGCGTCAGAACGGGTTTGGGGGCCCCAGACAACTATGGCTACACCTTC